The present entry profiles one T cell receptor beta chain with its context. The antigen this receptor binds is unknown. The sample holds no much larger clone one base away, and base qualities are not on file. Each collaborating institution followed its own protocols to collect whole blood in K2EDTA tubes. For TCRbeta analysis, collaborators shipped samples in one of three forms: frozen whole blood, isolated PBMCs, or DNA extracted from either of those sample types. The V end loses 7 bases and the J end loses 11 bases, and a stretch of 17 bases separates them. For CDR1 and CDR2, the germline V gene (reference sequence) lists LNHDA and SQIVND. The CDR3 has 12 amino acids, counting the end cysteine and phenylalanine. Just the 36-base CDR3 DNA is kept, in frame starting at base 1. TCRbeta CDR3 regions were amplified from genomic DNA using the immunoSEQ Assay, a bias-controlled multiplex PCR. The study's processing was this. Within the assay, amplification of reference gene primers was used to estimate how many nucleated cells each sample contained. Sequence reads were collapsed and filtered to measure the absolute abundance of every unique TCRbeta CDR3 rearrangement. For each sample, productive Simpson clonality was calculated as the square root of Simpson's diversity index over productive rearrangements. TCRdb carries this immuneACCESS record with in-frame sequences only. Its versions omit some clonotypes, under half of them owing to an unresolved V gene in the studies checked, with the rest unexplained. That table furnishes V, J and clone size, whereas the DNA furnished D and trimming. Counted in this sample were over 75,000 clones; roughly 90% of them appeared once. The top ten clones comprise roughly 1.5% of the sample.

These data belong to a study of blood T cell repertoires in COVID-19 (TCRdb year 2020). Notes on the research overall: Samples covering the acute and convalescent phases of COVID-19 were provided by collaborators in the United States, Italy and Spain. The prospective study material was composed of cDNA or gDNA derived from T cells, B-cell-depleted T cells, or PBMCs. The dataset comprised deeply sampled blood TCRbeta repertoires from subjects exposed to, actively infected with, or recovered from COVID-19. The repertoires were released in a freely available public database meant as a resource for research on the immune response to SARS-CoV-2. Samples were obtained from the ongoing ImmuneRACE study (first 160 participants) and from about 1,300 subjects provided by 6 global collaborators. Sample metadata almost always included a de-identified subject ID, COVID-19 status, age in years and sex. Where HLA class I and class II types were available, the types were taken from metadata supplied by the sample provider, not from assay-based typing.

Summary of the overall study and its limitations: How much clinical and demographic metadata was included differed by source and by participant, and the metadata was provided uncurated.

The chain is encoded by TRBV19 joined to TRBJ1-1, with no reliable assignment of the D segment. This TCR came from a human donor with active COVID-19. The donor label of this sample is uncertain. The sequenced material came from peripheral blood. DNA sequence: TGTGCCAGTACCCATATAGGTGAGGTTGCTTTCTTT. The resulting protein is CASTHIGEVAFF.